This TCR beta chain was recovered during a study of blood T cell repertoires in COVID-19. Study information: Both acute and convalescent COVID-19 samples were obtained from the United States, Italy and Spain. Nucleic acid was either cDNA or gDNA, and it came from T cells, B-cell-depleted T cells, or PBMCs.

V dropped 0 bases and J dropped 2 bases, with 10 bases sitting between them. This CDR3 is built from 15 residues. Germline assignment: CDR1 MNHEY and CDR2 SVGAGI. As handled by the study authors: Quantification of nucleated cells was approximated via reference gene primer amplification. The repertoire was sequenced with immunoSEQ multiplex PCR; TCRdb's copy has only in-frame clones and lacks some. D and trimming come from the DNA, and the V and J calls and clone size come from that table. The table lists about 200,000 clones, 85% to 90% of them singletons, with 3.5% to 4.5% in the top ten. The receptor's source is a man in his fifties or sixties with acute or convalescent COVID-19. Sequencing input: peripheral blood. The chain employs TRBV6-5 and TRBJ1-2; a possible D gene is TRBD1 (5 bases). The CDR3 sequence is CASSYSPRTNYGYTF. The CDR3 coding sequence is TGTGCCAGCAGTTACTCGCCACGGACAAACTATGGCTACACCTTC.